Listed here are 25 T cell receptor beta chains from one sample, sequenced in a study of cytomegalovirus exposure and HLA in healthy donors. Profiling relied on immunoSEQ multiplex PCR, and the TCRdb table lists in-frame clones only, not all of them. This table holds some 150,000 clones, 90% to 95% found once. The sequenced material came from PBMCs. Receptors were obtained from a man younger than 35 in good health and CMV-seronegative.

V and J are TRBV21-1 and TRBJ2-3; TRBD2 is the table's D call and was not checked against the DNA. TRBV21-1 is assigned pseudogene status. This CDR3 region has 16 residues. CDR3 residues: CASRPKSGRGTDTQYF. CDR3 DNA sequence: TGTGCCAGCAGGCCGAAAAGCGGGAGAGGGACAGATACGCAGTATTTT.

The DNA for the CDR3 is TGTGCCACCAGCAGAGATCAGGGCGGGGGGCCTTACTTC. Translating gives CATSRDQGGGPYF. The rearrangement joins TRBV15 to TRBJ2-5; TRBD2 aligns across 8 bases. With V trimmed by 0 bases and J by 14 bases, 8 bases remained unmatched. The CDR3 extends over 13 amino acids. The germline gives CDR1 LNHNV, CDR2 YYDKDF (reference sequence).

The chain uses TRBV11-2 and TRBJ2-7; 7 bases agree with TRBD2. Germline CDR1 SGHAT, CDR2 FQNNGV. The CDR3 has 16 amino acids. Trimming removed 1 base from V and 2 bases from J; junction bases left unmatched: 8. Here the CDR3 reads CASSLGRAGLAYEQYV. The CDR3 bases are TGTGCCAGCAGCTTAGGGAGAGCGGGACTCGCCTACGAGCAGTACGTC.

For the CDR3, the DNA is TGCGCCAGCAGTCGCGGTGAAGGGGGCCCGGGAGAGCAGTACGTC. It yields the protein CASSRGEGGPGEQYV. The chain has TRBV5-1 and TRBJ2-7, with 7 bases aligning to TRBD1. Germline V lookup: CDR1 SGHRS, CDR2 YFSETQ. The CDR3 runs to 15 residues. J lost 7 bases, V lost 5 bases, and 15 bases had no gene match.

This CDR3 is CASSGWEHGETQYF. Here the CDR3 DNA reads TGTGCCAGCAGCGGGTGGGAGCACGGGGAGACCCAGTACTTC. The V and J genes are TRBV9 and TRBJ2-5, with D tentatively TRBD2 (5 bases). Trimming stripped 3 bases from V and 5 bases from J, with 14 bases between. Germline V gene data show CDR1 as SGDLS and CDR2 as YYNGEE. The CDR3 runs to 14 residues.

The genes are TRBV10-3 and TRBJ2-7, with D perhaps matching TRBD1 (6 bases). The CDR3 contains 13 residues. Trimming removed 9 bases from V and 6 bases from J, with 18 bases in between. The germline V gene has CDR1 ENHRY and CDR2 SYGVKD. CDR3 coding DNA: TGTGCCATTGGGGGCCAGGGCGCTGGCGAGCAGTACTTC. It yields the protein CAIGGQGAGEQYF.

The rearrangement links TRBV5-4 to TRBJ2-1; 7 positions match TRBD2. CDR1 SGHNT and CDR2 YYREEE come from the germline V gene (reference sequence). The CDR3 length is 14 residues. The trim removed 5 bases at V and 2 bases at J, leaving 4 bases unmatched. This chain's CDR3 is CASSPGLAYNEQFF. The DNA for the CDR3 is TGTGCCAGCAGTCCCGGACTAGCCTACAATGAGCAGTTCTTC.

The chain recombines TRBV30 with TRBJ2-5; 8 positions agree with TRBD1. The CDR3 covers 13 residues. Germline V CDR1 and CDR2: GTSNPN, SVGIG (reference sequence). Unmatched junction bases numbered 5, after V lost 3 bases and J lost 5 bases. CDR3: CAWSDRGGETQYF. The CDR3, as DNA: TGTGCCTGGAGCGACAGGGGTGGCGAGACCCAGTACTTC.

The J gene is TRBJ2-5, the V gene TRBV5-1; 9 bases fit TRBD2. The CDR3 spans 15 residues. Unmatched junction bases numbered 6, after V lost 4 bases and J lost 2 bases. Germline loops: CDR1 SGHRS, CDR2 YFSETQ. CDR3 nucleotides: TGCGCCAGCAGCACAAGCGGGGGGACTCAAGAGACCCAGTACTTC. This codes for CASSTSGGTQETQYF.

The rearrangement links TRBV5-6 to TRBJ2-6; TRBD2 might be the D (6 bases). CDR3 length: 16 residues. The germline V gene encodes CDR1 SGHDT and CDR2 YYEEEE. V was clipped by 0 bases and J by 0 bases, with 7 bases between them. The CDR3 sequence: CASSLAGSSGANVLTF. The CDR3 nucleotides read TGTGCCAGCAGCTTGGCCGGGAGCTCTGGGGCCAACGTCCTGACTTTC.

The rearrangement joins TRBV9 to TRBJ2-5, with TRBD2 identical over 7 bases. This CDR3 spans 13 amino acids. CDR1 and CDR2 (germline): SGDLS, YYNGEE. The V and J ends lost 3 bases and 4 bases, in that order; junction bases with no gene match: 3. The CDR3 loop reads CASSAGTIETQYF. The CDR3 coding sequence is TGTGCCAGCAGCGCCGGGACTATAGAGACCCAGTACTTC.

This clone has just one count. The rearrangement joins TRBV19 to TRBJ1-4, with D possibly matching TRBD1 (6 bases). The V and J ends lost 5 bases and 8 bases respectively, with 15 bases between them. There are 14 residues in the CDR3. Germline loops: CDR1 LNHDA, CDR2 SQIVND (reference sequence). CDR3 bases: TGTGCCAGTAGTTTTGCAGGGGAAGAAGAAAAACTGTTTTTT. Residues: CASSFAGEEEKLFF.

The gene calls are TRBV6-1 and TRBJ2-3, with TRBD2 as a possible D gene (7 bases). The CDR3 sequence is 15 residues long. V lost 4 bases and J lost 3, with 14 bases in between. Germline CDR1 is MNHNS and CDR2 is SASEGT. CDR3 residues: CASSVQGRETDTQYF. The CDR3 nucleotides read TGTGCCAGCAGTGTTCAGGGGAGGGAAACAGATACGCAGTATTTT.

V usage is TRBV9 and J usage is TRBJ2-1, with a possible D match to TRBD1 (6 bases). CDR3 length: 15 amino acids. The V end was cut by 2 bases, the J end by 1 base, with 10 bases between. Germline V gene data show CDR1 as SGDLS and CDR2 as YYNGEE. The CDR3 protein is CASSVGRGSYNEQFF. CDR3 coding DNA: TGTGCCAGCAGCGTTGGCAGGGGATCCTACAATGAGCAGTTCTTC.

J is TRBJ1-5 and V is TRBV7-6; TRBD1 aligns across 8 bases. There are 17 residues in the CDR3. Germline CDR1 is SGHVS and CDR2 is FNYEAQ. With 4 bases clipped from V and 2 bases from J, the junction kept 10 bases outside the gene matches. CDR3 bases: TGTGCCAGCAGCTCCCGACAGGGGTATGGGGGCAATCAGCCCCAGCATTTT. Its protein is CASSSRQGYGGNQPQHF.

The chain links TRBV27 to TRBJ2-1; 9 nucleotides align to TRBD2. The ends lost 6 bases at V and 6 bases at J; junction bases unmatched: 9. The CDR3 length is 15 residues. The germline V gene has CDR1 MNHEY and CDR2 SMNVEV (reference sequence). The CDR3 reads CASSIAGAATNEQFF. The CDR3 DNA is TGTGCCAGCAGCATAGCGGGAGCCGCCACCAATGAGCAGTTCTTC.

This clone was counted only a few times. This sequence joins TRBV27 and TRBJ2-5; 7 nucleotides match TRBD1. This CDR3 is 14 amino acids long. With V trimmed by 4 bases and J by 0 bases, 2 bases remained unmatched. Germline CDR1 reads MNHEY; CDR2 reads SMNVEV (reference sequence). As DNA, the CDR3 is TGTGCCAGCAGTTGGACAGGACACCAAGAGACCCAGTACTTC. Translated: CASSWTGHQETQYF.

The chain is built from TRBV6-1 and TRBJ1-2, with 8 bases matching TRBD1. The germline V gene has CDR1 MNHNS and CDR2 SASEGT. V lost 6 bases, J lost 8 bases, and 14 bases stayed unmatched. This CDR3 comprises 15 residues. The CDR3 here is CASSERPQGVSGYTF. The CDR3 DNA sequence: TGTGCCAGCAGCGAAAGACCACAGGGGGTAAGCGGCTACACCTTC.

The chain has TRBV6-5 and TRBJ2-3; TRBD2 is a possible D gene (5 bases). V lost 6 bases to trimming and J lost 1 base, with 11 bases between them. Germline V gene lookup returns CDR1 MNHEY and CDR2 SVGAGI. This CDR3 is 14 amino acids long. CDR3 residues: CASRKRGGTDTQYF. Here the CDR3 DNA reads TGTGCCAGCAGAAAACGGGGAGGCACAGATACGCAGTATTTT.

As for this clone: This CDR3 is also generated by other DNA sequences in the sample. The J gene is TRBJ1-5, the V gene TRBV6-1, with a possible D match to TRBD1 (5 bases). Trimming stripped 0 bases from V and 1 base from J, with 7 bases between. This CDR3 region has 15 residues. Germline CDR1 reads MNHNS; CDR2 reads SASEGT. CDR3 amino acids: CASSEAQGSNQPQHF. CDR3 DNA sequence: TGTGCCAGCAGTGAAGCGCAGGGAAGCAATCAGCCCCAGCATTTT.

This chain uses TRBV30 with TRBJ2-1; D may be TRBD2 (5 bases). Trimming pared 2 bases from V and 2 bases from J, leaving 16 bases between. CDR3 size: 16 residues. Germline CDR1 is GTSNPN and CDR2 is SVGIG (reference sequence). CDR3 sequence (DNA): TGTGCCTGGAGTTCGAGGGTGACGGCACCCTACAATGAGCAGTTCTTC. Its protein is CAWSSRVTAPYNEQFF.

This sequence joins TRBV5-8 and TRBJ2-5; TRBD2 agrees at 10 bases. CDR3 length equals 15 residues. Germline V gives CDR1 SGHTS, CDR2 YDEGEE. Germline trimming cut 6 bases from V and 0 bases from J; bases unmatched to any gene: 5. CDR3 loop: CASNPGLAYQETQYF. The CDR3 DNA reads TGTGCCAGCAACCCGGGACTAGCGTACCAAGAGACCCAGTACTTC.

This chain joins TRBV28 and TRBJ2-5; 9 bases match TRBD2. The CDR3 loop spans 15 amino acids. In germline, CDR1 is MDHEN, CDR2 SYDVKM. V lost 7 bases and J lost 6; bases outside the gene matches: 12. For the CDR3, the DNA is TGTGCCAGCACCAGACCCGGGACTAGCACTCAGACCCAGTACTTC. It codes for CASTRPGTSTQTQYF.

This sequence joins TRBV28 and TRBJ2-1; 7 nucleotides line up with TRBD1. V gave up 2 bases and J gave up 5 bases; unmatched junction bases: 6. Germline V CDR1 and CDR2: MDHEN, SYDVKM. This CDR3 contains 15 residues. CDR3 in amino acids: CASSLRGGIDNEQFF. CDR3 bases: TGTGCCAGCAGTTTAAGAGGGGGCATCGACAATGAGCAGTTCTTC.

The chain uses TRBV13 and TRBJ2-1; 7 positions agree with TRBD1. Trimming at V came to 5 bases and at J to 4 bases, leaving 8 bases not matched to a gene. CDR1 is PRHDT, CDR2 FYEKMQ, per germline (reference sequence). The CDR3 covers 15 residues. The CDR3 loop reads CASSPRTGEYNEQFF. The CDR3, as DNA: TGTGCCAGCAGCCCCCGCACAGGGGAGTACAATGAGCAGTTCTTC.